The clone carrying this TCR beta chain was found a few times. Th1 cells were collected as flow-through following bead selections for CD25, CD56 and CD294. This sample is part of a study of relationships among human T cell subsets. The T cell receptor alpha and beta CDR3 regions were amplified from mRNA by semiquantitative ARM-PCR. ARM-PCR used tagged nested gene-specific primers, then communal superprimers for exponential amplification. First-round products served as template after exonuclease removal of nested primers. TCRdb reanalysed the multiplex PCR reads using MiXCR and keeps one entry per CDR3 protein. Here the sample spans 10,000 to 15,000 distinct CDR3 sequences, around 69% being singletons. Trimming removed 5 bases at V and 2 bases at J, with 10 bases between. This CDR3 has 13 amino acids. CDR1 SEHNR and CDR2 FQNEAQ come from the germline V gene (reference sequence).

This chain links TRBV7-9 with TRBJ2-7; D is perhaps TRBD2 (6 bases). Sequenced: CD4+ Th1 cells sorted from blood. This TCR derives from a man aged 35-49 years in good health. The CDR3 spells CASSRGGPYEQYF. DNA for the CDR3: TGTGCCAGCAGCCGGGGAGGACCCTACGAGCAGTACTTC.